The table lists the clone carrying this T cell receptor beta chain with many counts. Its antigen remains unknown. TCRdb analysed the 5' RACE reads with MiXCR anew, one entry per CDR3 protein. The data contain 200,000 or so distinct CDR3 sequences, 13% of them singletons. V lost 2 bases and J 0 bases, leaving 8 bases between the germline ends. Germline V gene data show CDR1 as SGHVS and CDR2 as FQNEAQ. The CDR3 has 15 amino acids. This sample was included in a study of CD8 T cells in ankylosing spondylitis. Study-level results: The study looked at matched synovial fluid samples from ankylosing spondylitis patients. Disease-linked clones were reported to be significantly enriched there. In the blood and synovial fluid of reactive arthritis, some motif variants had been previously reported.

The rearrangement uses TRBV7-8 and TRBJ1-5; no reliable D call. The sequenced material came from blood, either unsorted or a sorted T cell fraction (not recorded which). This clonotype originated in a female donor with ankylosing spondylitis or in good health (not recorded which). The CDR3 DNA reads TGTGCCAGCAGCTTAAACAGATATAGCAATCAGCCCCAGCATTTT. Its protein is CASSLNRYSNQPQHF.